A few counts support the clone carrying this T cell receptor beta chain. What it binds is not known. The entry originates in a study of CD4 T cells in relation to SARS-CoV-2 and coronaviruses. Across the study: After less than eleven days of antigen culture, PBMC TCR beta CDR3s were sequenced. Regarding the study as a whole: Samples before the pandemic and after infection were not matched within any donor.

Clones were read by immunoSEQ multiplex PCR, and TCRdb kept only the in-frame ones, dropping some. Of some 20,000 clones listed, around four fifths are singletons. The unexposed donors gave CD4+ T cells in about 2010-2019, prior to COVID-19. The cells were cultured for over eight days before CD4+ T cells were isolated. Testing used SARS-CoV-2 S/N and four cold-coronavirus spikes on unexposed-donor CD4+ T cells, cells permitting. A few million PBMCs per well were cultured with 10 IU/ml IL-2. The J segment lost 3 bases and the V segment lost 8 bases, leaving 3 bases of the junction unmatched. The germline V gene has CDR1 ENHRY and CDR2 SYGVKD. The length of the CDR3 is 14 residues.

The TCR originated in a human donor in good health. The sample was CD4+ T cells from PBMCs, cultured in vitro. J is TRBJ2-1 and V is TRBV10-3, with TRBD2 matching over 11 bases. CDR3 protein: CAIGGTSGYNEQFF. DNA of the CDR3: TGTGCCATCGGAGGGACTAGCGGCTACAATGAGCAGTTCTTC.